The text below deals with one TCR beta chain. This sample was taken from a study of blood T cell repertoires in COVID-19. As for the study in general: There were acute and convalescent COVID-19 samples, and they came from the United States, Italy and Spain. The cDNA or gDNA used as material had been derived from T cells, B-cell-depleted T cells, or PBMCs.

The germline V gene has CDR1 KGHSH and CDR2 LQKENI. CDR3 size: 16 residues. V was trimmed by 2 bases and J by 3 bases, leaving 16 bases between them. The Seattle site enrolled patients during active infection and followed them longitudinally. Under the authors' procedure: Reference gene primer amplification gave estimated nucleated cell counts. The data were produced by immunoSEQ multiplex PCR, yet TCRdb's version contains in-frame clones alone and is incomplete. The D gene and trimming were derived from the DNA, and the V and J assignments and clone size from that table. The sample holds tens of thousands of clones; around 74% are singletons and the top ten take more than 12%.

Sequencing was done on a sample of peripheral blood. The V gene is TRBV18, the J gene TRBJ1-1; perhaps TRBD1 as D (5 bases). This receptor was obtained from a man aged 55 to 70 with COVID-19, enrolled during active disease. In DNA form, the CDR3 reads TGTGCCAGCTCACCATACGTCCAGGCGGGGGACACTGAAGCTTTCTTT. It is translated as CASSPYVQAGDTEAFF.